Listed here are 30 T cell receptor beta chains from one sample, sequenced in a study of blood T cell repertoires in COVID-19. Assay: immunoSEQ multiplex PCR; the TCRdb copy retains only in-frame clones and omits some. Of some 180,000 clones listed, about four fifths are singletons. The specimen sequenced was peripheral blood. All receptors derive from a man between 60 and 75 years old with acute or convalescent COVID-19.

This clone came up a few times. In DNA, the CDR3 is TGTGCCAGCAGTCAGGGGTGGATGACTGAAGCTTTCTTT. Translated: CASSQGWMTEAFF. The V call is TRBV12-3 or TRBV12-4, the J call TRBJ1-1, with D perhaps TRBD1 (6 bases). The CDR3 extends over 13 amino acids. V lost 5 bases to trimming and J lost 5 bases, with 12 bases between them.

This sequence joins TRBV5-1 and TRBJ2-1; TRBD1 might be the D (5 bases). CDR3 length: 15 amino acids. V was trimmed by 0 bases and J by 7 bases, leaving 14 bases between them. Germline CDR1 and CDR2: SGHRS and YFSETQ. The CDR3, as DNA: TGCGCCAGCAGCTTGGTGGGTAGGGGTACGAATGAGCAGTTCTTC. Encoded protein: CASSLVGRGTNEQFF.

In DNA, the CDR3 is TGCAGTGCTAGTAGGGGTCGTCTCAATCAGCCCCAGCATTTT. It specifies CSASRGRLNQPQHF. The chain carries TRBV20-1 and TRBJ1-5; possible D gene TRBD1, 5 bases. CDR3 size: 14 residues. The germline V gene encodes CDR1 DFQATT and CDR2 SNEGSKA (reference sequence). With 3 bases removed from V and 3 bases from J, the gap between germline ends came to 12 bases.

The chain is built from TRBV4-2 and TRBJ1-3; TRBD1 might be the D (5 bases). Germline CDR1 reads LGHNA; CDR2 reads YNFKEQ. The CDR3 spans 16 residues. The ends were cut back, 4 bases at V and 5 bases at J, with 18 bases in the middle. CDR3 nucleotide sequence: TGTGCCAGCAGCCTTCAACCCGCGGGGGATCGAAACACCATATATTTT. Translating gives CASSLQPAGDRNTIYF.

This rearrangement joins TRBV12-5 to TRBJ1-4, with D perhaps TRBD1 (5 bases). CDR1 and CDR2 from the germline V gene are LGHNT and FRNRAP. V was cut by 6 bases and J by 7 bases, with 9 bases left in between. This CDR3 is built from 12 residues. CDR3 in DNA: TGTGCTAGTGGGGTGGGGGGTGAAAAACTGTTTTTT. As protein: CASGVGGEKLFF.

The chain is built from TRBV5-5 and TRBJ1-6; possible D gene TRBD1, 5 bases. The CDR3 runs 17 residues. Trimming removed 4 bases at V and 0 bases at J, with 14 bases between. Germline V gives CDR1 SGHKS, CDR2 YYEKEE (reference sequence). Here the CDR3 reads CASSPRQKGSYNSPLHF. DNA for the CDR3: TGTGCCAGCAGCCCAAGACAGAAAGGCTCCTATAATTCACCCCTCCACTTT.

V is TRBV9 and J is TRBJ2-1; 13 bases match TRBD2. V gave up 3 bases and J gave up 0 bases; unmatched junction bases: 3. This CDR3 contains 17 residues. Germline V lookup: CDR1 SGDLS, CDR2 YYNGEE. The DNA for the CDR3 is TGTGCCAGCAGCGAGGGGACTAGCGGGGCCTCCTACAATGAGCAGTTCTTC. This codes for CASSEGTSGASYNEQFF. Full variable domain (missing parts from reference TRBV9 and TRBJ2-1): DSGVTQTPKHLITATGQRVTLRCSPRSGDLSVYWYQQSLDQGLQFLIQYYNGEERAKGNILERFSAQQFPDLHSELNLSSLELGDSALYFCASSEGTSGASYNEQFFGPGTRLTVL.

The CDR3 here is CASSPGLTNEKLFF. DNA of the CDR3: TGTGCCAGCAGCCCTGGCTTGACTAATGAAAAACTGTTTTTT. The genes are TRBV7-2 and TRBJ1-4; D gene uncertain. V lost 5 bases and J 2 bases, leaving 9 bases between the germline ends. CDR1 and CDR2 (germline): SGHTA, FQGNSA. The CDR3 is made up of 14 amino acids.

The chain is built from TRBV30 and TRBJ1-2; D remains ambiguous. Germline loops: CDR1 GTSNPN, CDR2 SVGIG (reference sequence). The CDR3 length is 12 residues. The germline V and J ends were trimmed by 1 base and 7 bases, with 10 bases remaining between them. The CDR3 sequence: CAWSEAGSGYTF. As DNA, the CDR3 is TGTGCCTGGAGTGAGGCAGGCAGTGGCTACACCTTC.

The chain employs TRBV3-1 (or the pseudogene TRBV3-2) and TRBJ2-4, with 9 bases aligning to TRBD2. This CDR3 contains 13 residues. V lost 5 bases, J lost 7 bases, and 3 bases stayed unmatched. Per the germline V gene, CDR1 is LGHDT and CDR2 is YNNKEL (reference sequence). In nucleotides, the CDR3 is TGTGCCAGCAGCGGGACTAGCAGTAACATTCAGTACTTC. It yields the protein CASSGTSSNIQYF.

The chain couples TRBV19 to TRBJ1-5; 7 bases agree with TRBD1. The CDR3 contains 15 residues. The V segment lost 5 bases and the J segment 2 bases; nucleotides outside the gene matches: 6. The germline V gene encodes CDR1 LNHDA and CDR2 SQIVND (reference sequence). The CDR3 protein is CASSHRGEGNQPQHF. Written as DNA, the CDR3 is TGTGCCAGTAGTCACAGGGGAGAGGGCAATCAGCCCCAGCATTTT.

The chain employs TRBV23-1 and TRBJ2-2; TRBD2 matches at 13 bases. TRBV23-1 belongs to the ORF category, with a function that is uncertain. V was pared by 10 bases and J by 0 bases, with 11 bases of the junction left unmatched. This CDR3 comprises 18 residues. CDR3 DNA sequence: TGCGCCACTCCCGGACTAGCGGGGGATTATGCGAACACCGGGGAGCTGTTTTTT. It yields the protein CATPGLAGDYANTGELFF.

The rearrangement joins TRBV28 to TRBJ2-7; D is uncertain. Deletions cut 2 bases from V and 3 bases from J, with 5 bases between. The CDR3 is 12 residues long. Germline V gene lookup returns CDR1 MDHEN and CDR2 SYDVKM. The CDR3 protein is CASSLTGYEQYF. The CDR3 nucleotides are TGTGCCAGCAGTTTAACGGGCTACGAGCAGTACTTC.

The chain employs TRBV6-1 and TRBJ1-3; D is unclear. CDR3 size: 14 residues. Between the trimmed V and J ends, which lost 3 bases and 4 bases, there was a span of 10 bases. CDR1 is MNHNS, CDR2 SASEGT, per germline. The CDR3 sequence is CASSEARGGNTIYF. DNA of the CDR3: TGTGCCAGCAGTGAGGCGCGGGGAGGAAACACCATATATTTT.

The chain employs TRBV9 and TRBJ2-2; the match to TRBD2 covers 9 bases. The J segment lost 5 bases and the V segment lost 0 bases, leaving 11 bases of the junction unmatched. This CDR3 has 18 amino acids. Germline V gives CDR1 SGDLS, CDR2 YYNGEE. The CDR3 is CASSVEVRTSVGTGELFF. CDR3 DNA sequence: TGTGCCAGCAGCGTAGAGGTGAGGACTAGCGTCGGAACCGGGGAGCTGTTTTTT.

This clone was detected only once. This sequence joins TRBV7-2 and TRBJ1-3; D is perhaps TRBD1 (6 bases). The germline gives CDR1 SGHTA, CDR2 FQGNSA. The ends were cut back, 5 bases at V and 0 bases at J, with 14 bases in the middle. CDR3 length: 16 amino acids. CDR3 nucleotides: TGTGCCAGCAGCCAGGACAGACTTCTCTCTGGAAACACCATATATTTT. Protein: CASSQDRLLSGNTIYF. Complete variable domain (other parts from reference TRBV7-2 and TRBJ1-3): GAGVSQSPSNKVTEKGKDVELRCDPISGHTALYWYRQSLGQGLEFLIYFQGNSAPDKSGLPSDRFSAERTGGSVSTLTIQRTQQEDSAVYLCASSQDRLLSGNTIYFGEGSWLTVV.

The rearrangement uses TRBV6-5 and TRBJ2-7, with TRBD2 identical over 11 bases. V lost 4 bases and J lost 3; bases outside the gene matches: 8. CDR3 length: 16 amino acids. Germline lookup yields CDR1 MNHEY and CDR2 SVGAGI. The CDR3 sequence is CASSSASGGPLYEQYF. The CDR3 nucleotides read TGTGCCAGCAGTTCAGCTAGCGGGGGGCCCCTCTACGAGCAGTACTTC.

V gene TRBV2 combines with J gene TRBJ2-4, with 9 bases fitting TRBD1. CDR3 size: 14 residues. Germline V gene sequence: CDR1 SNHLY, CDR2 FYNNEI. V trimming: 6 bases; J trimming: 6 bases; junction bases outside the gene matches: 6. The CDR3 nucleotides are TGTGCCAGCAGAGAGGGACAGGGAGGAAACATTCAGTACTTC. Translating it yields CASREGQGGNIQYF. Filled out from reference TRBV2 and TRBJ2-4, the complete variable domain reads EPEVTQTPSHQVTQMGQEVILRCVPISNHLYFYWYRQILGQKVEFLVSFYNNEISEKSEIFDDQFSVERPDGSNFTLKIRSTKLEDSAMYFCASREGQGGNIQYFGAGTRLSVL.

The V call is TRBV6-5, the J call TRBJ2-7; D is undetermined. Germline CDR1 and CDR2: MNHEY and SVGAGI. The CDR3 runs to 13 residues. The V gene lost 6 bases and the J gene lost 1 base, with 10 bases spanning the gap. CDR3 amino acids: CASRPTESYEQYF. The DNA of the CDR3 is TGTGCCAGCAGACCAACAGAGTCCTACGAGCAGTACTTC.

This clone appeared a few times. V gene TRBV6-4 combines with J gene TRBJ2-2; TRBD2 matches at 10 bases. The CDR3 is made up of 16 amino acids. The trim removed 3 bases at V and 2 bases at J, leaving 3 bases unmatched. CDR1 and CDR2 from the germline V gene are MRHNA and SNTAGT. The CDR3 nucleotides read TGTGCCAGCAGTGATCCTAGCGGGAGTAACACCGGGGAGCTGTTTTTT. It is translated as CASSDPSGSNTGELFF.

The chain links TRBV6-1 to TRBJ2-7; D unclear. The CDR3 is made up of 13 amino acids. Deletions cut 1 base from V and 12 bases from J, with 16 bases between. Germline V gene lookup returns CDR1 MNHNS and CDR2 SASEGT. CDR3 sequence reads: CASSEVWADFRYF. CDR3 coding DNA: TGTGCCAGCAGTGAAGTGTGGGCCGATTTTCGGTACTTC.

For the CDR3, the DNA is TGTGCCAGCAGTTACTCCAGACTAGCTTGGGGGCAGTACTTC. Amino acid sequence: CASSYSRLAWGQYF. The chain joins TRBV6-2 or TRBV6-3 to TRBJ2-7; 7 bases are a match to TRBD2. The CDR3 has 14 residues. J lost 9 bases, V lost 0 bases, and 8 bases had no gene match. CDR1 is MNHEY, CDR2 SVGEGT, per germline.

The rearrangement uses TRBV5-6 and TRBJ1-2; perhaps TRBD1 as D (6 bases). Germline values: CDR1 SGHDT, CDR2 YYEEEE. The CDR3 has 14 amino acids. Deletions cut 4 bases from V and 5 bases from J, with 15 bases between. The DNA of the CDR3 is TGTGCCAGCAGCACCAGGGGCGTTCGGTATGGCTACACCTTC. Translating it yields CASSTRGVRYGYTF.

This clone was picked up many times. This rearrangement joins TRBV9 to TRBJ2-5, with TRBD2 identical over 8 bases. This CDR3 comprises 13 residues. CDR1 and CDR2 (germline): SGDLS, YYNGEE. V trimming: 3 bases; J trimming: 4 bases; junction bases outside the gene matches: 2. The CDR3 spells CASSAGGRETQYF. The DNA of the CDR3 is TGTGCCAGCAGCGCGGGGGGGCGAGAGACCCAGTACTTC. The whole variable domain, filled in from reference TRBV9 and TRBJ2-5, reads DSGVTQTPKHLITATGQRVTLRCSPRSGDLSVYWYQQSLDQGLQFLIQYYNGEERAKGNILERFSAQQFPDLHSELNLSSLELGDSALYFCASSAGGRETQYFGPGTRLLVL.

This rearrangement joins TRBV18 to TRBJ2-7, with 11 bases identical to TRBD2. The trim removed 0 bases at V and 10 bases at J, leaving 8 bases unmatched. Germline V CDR1 and CDR2: KGHSH, LQKENI. The CDR3 covers 15 residues. CDR3 loop: CASSPPTSGNILQYF. Here the CDR3 DNA reads TGTGCCAGCTCACCACCGACTAGCGGGAATATTCTCCAGTACTTC. The full variable domain, its missing parts supplied by reference TRBV18 and TRBJ2-7, is NAGVMQNPRHLVRRRGQEARLRCSPMKGHSHVYWYRQLPEEGLKFMVYLQKENIIDESGMPKERFSAEFPKEGPSILRIQQVVRGDSAAYFCASSPPTSGNILQYFGPGTRLTVT.

The chain combines TRBV2 with TRBJ1-1, with no clear D. Germline V gene data show CDR1 as SNHLY and CDR2 as FYNNEI. This CDR3 is built from 15 residues. Trimming cost V 2 bases and J 1 base, with 11 bases left between them. CDR3 residues: CASSERSAENTEAFF. The CDR3 DNA follows: TGTGCCAGCAGTGAAAGGTCCGCGGAGAACACTGAAGCTTTCTTT.

V gene TRBV2 combines with J gene TRBJ1-5, with 8 positions matching TRBD1. Losses at the gene ends were 5 bases for V and 7 bases for J; bases not matched to a gene: 7. Germline CDR1 is SNHLY and CDR2 is FYNNEI. CDR3 size: 14 residues. The CDR3 sequence: CASSTQGARQPQHF. Here the CDR3 DNA reads TGTGCCAGCAGTACCCAGGGGGCTCGCCAGCCCCAGCATTTT.

The chain uses TRBV5-1 and TRBJ2-1, with 7 bases fitting TRBD1. The CDR3 sequence is 14 residues long. With 9 bases clipped from V and 0 bases from J, the junction kept 6 bases outside the gene matches. Per germline, CDR1 SGHRS and CDR2 YFSETQ. Here the CDR3 DNA reads TGCGCCACCACCCGGGACAGCTCCTACAATGAGCAGTTCTTC. Translated, it gives CATTRDSSYNEQFF.

This clone was detected only once. The rearrangement links TRBV24-1 to TRBJ1-1; D ambiguous. The CDR3 has 13 residues. Germline CDR1 and CDR2: KGHDR and SFDVKD. Here the CDR3 reads CAEGGLGDTEAFF. Written as DNA, the CDR3 is TGTGCTGAAGGTGGGCTGGGAGACACTGAAGCTTTCTTT.

This chain uses TRBV4-1 with TRBJ2-3, with 9 bases that match TRBD2. From germline, CDR1 is MGHRA and CDR2 YSYEKL. There are 16 residues in the CDR3. Germline trimming cut 4 bases from V and 2 bases from J; bases unmatched to any gene: 7. The CDR3 nucleotides are TGCGCCAGCAGCCTCAGACTAGCGGACGCCACAGATACGCAGTATTTT. This gives the protein CASSLRLADATDTQYF.